This section outlines one T cell receptor beta chain sequence together with its context. The V end lost 1 base, the J end lost 7 bases, and 13 bases lay between the germline ends. CDR1 and CDR2 (germline): SGHVS, FNYEAQ. This CDR3 is built from 14 residues. This entry is derived from a study of blood T cell repertoires in COVID-19. At the level of the study: Donors in the United States, Italy and Spain gave samples during acute or convalescent COVID-19. Sources were T cells, B-cell-depleted T cells, or PBMCs; the material itself was cDNA or gDNA.

Some clones are missing from TCRdb's copy, which holds only in-frame ones; the method was immunoSEQ multiplex PCR. Counted here are about 98,000 clones, approximately 84% occurring once; the ten biggest clones make up over 9.5%. This sequence joins TRBV7-6 and TRBJ2-5; maybe TRBD2 (6 bases). The receptor was derived from a man aged 40-50 years with active or convalescent COVID-19. What was sequenced was peripheral blood. The CDR3 DNA reads TGTGCCAGCAGCTTAGAGACTAGAAAGGCGACCCAGTACTTC. The encoded protein is CASSLETRKATQYF.